The 16 T cell receptor beta chains below all came from one sample that was sequenced in a study of T-cell reconstitution after alpha-beta-depleted transplantation in children. Using unique molecular identifiers, the investigators prepared the TCRbeta library. MiXCR was run by TCRdb on the PCR reads, yielding one entry per CDR3 protein. The table shows about 980,000 distinct CDR3 sequences, with around 30% occurring only once. This specimen consisted of PBMCs, mostly from graft donor cells, obtained 360 days after TCRalphabeta/CD19-depleted stem cell transplant. The receptor source for this set is a boy less than two years old who had a stem cell transplant for SCID, so the T cells may come from the graft donor.

This clonotype showed up just a few times. The chain employs TRBV12-3 or TRBV12-4 and TRBJ2-3; D is perhaps TRBD1 or TRBD2 (5 bases each). Trimming took off 3 bases at V and 0 bases at J, with 16 bases between the two ends. The CDR3 extends over 17 amino acids. The chain's CDR3 is CASSFTLWGFSTDTQYF. The CDR3 DNA follows: TGTGCCAGCAGTTTCACACTTTGGGGGTTTAGCACAGATACGCAGTATTTT.

A few counts support this clonotype. The V and J genes are TRBV24-1 and TRBJ2-6; D tentatively fits TRBD1 or TRBD2 (5 bases each). The V end lost 0 bases, the J end lost 0 bases, and 14 bases lay between the germline ends. This CDR3 has 19 residues. Germline CDR1 is KGHDR and CDR2 is SFDVKD. The CDR3: CATSDLSSVGPSGANVLTF. The CDR3 DNA is TGTGCCACCAGTGATTTGTCCTCAGTGGGACCCTCTGGGGCCAACGTCCTGACTTTC.

There are a few counts of this clonotype. The V and J genes are TRBV7-2 and TRBJ2-7, with D possibly matching TRBD1 (6 bases). V was clipped by 7 bases and J by 2 bases, with 18 bases between them. The CDR3 length is 15 residues. Germline CDR1 and CDR2: SGHTA and FQGNSA. In DNA, the CDR3 is TGTGCCAGCAAGTACTCCGGGACACCGACCTACGAGCAGTACTTC. This translates into CASKYSGTPTYEQYF. Filled out from reference TRBV7-2 and TRBJ2-7, the complete variable domain reads GAGVSQSPSNKVTEKGKDVELRCDPISGHTALYWYRQSLGQGLEFLIYFQGNSAPDKSGLPSDRFSAERTGGSVSTLTIQRTQQEDSAVYLCASKYSGTPTYEQYFGPGTRLTVT.

CDR3 protein: CASSLRWGATDTQYF. The DNA for the CDR3 is TGTGCCAGCAGTTTAAGGTGGGGGGCAACAGATACGCAGTATTTT. The chain uses TRBV12-3 or TRBV12-4 and TRBJ2-3; possibly TRBD1 or TRBD2 for D (6 bases each). The CDR3 consists of 15 residues. Trimming shortened V by 2 bases and J by 3 bases, and 12 bases separated the two germline ends.

This clonotype was observed a few times. The V and J genes are TRBV5-4 and TRBJ2-1, with D possibly being TRBD1 (6 bases). V was shortened by 5 bases and J by 9 bases, with 12 bases between the two germline ends. Germline values: CDR1 SGHNT, CDR2 YYREEE (reference sequence). The CDR3 spans 12 residues. Here the CDR3 reads CASRGAFGEQFF. The CDR3 region has the DNA TGTGCCAGCAGGGGGGCCTTTGGTGAGCAGTTCTTC.

This clonotype was seen at least ten times. The rearrangement joins TRBV12-3 or TRBV12-4 to TRBJ2-7; maybe TRBD2 (5 bases). V was clipped by 7 bases and J by 5 bases, with 12 bases between them. The CDR3 is 12 residues long. The CDR3 is CASKRAGHEQYF. CDR3 DNA: TGTGCCAGCAAGAGGGCGGGCCACGAGCAGTACTTC.

There are many counts of this clonotype. This chain connects TRBV2 to TRBJ2-1; 9 positions match TRBD1. Losses at the gene ends were 6 bases for V and 4 bases for J; bases not matched to a gene: 7. Germline V gene lookup returns CDR1 SNHLY and CDR2 FYNNEI. This CDR3 is 15 amino acids long. CDR3 DNA: TGTGCCAGCAGCCGGGACAGGGTGTTTTACAATGAGCAGTTCTTC. Translated: CASSRDRVFYNEQFF.

The rearrangement uses TRBV20-1 and TRBJ2-7; the D is unclear. V lost 1 base and J lost 5, with 18 bases in between. CDR1 and CDR2 from the germline V gene are DFQATT and SNEGSKA (reference sequence). The CDR3 has 15 residues. The CDR3 coding sequence is TGCAGTGCTAGAGTCGTCCGGGCCTTCGAGGACGAGCAGTACTTC. Protein product: CSARVVRAFEDEQYF.

The genes are TRBV5-1 and TRBJ2-2; D not resolved. The germline V gene encodes CDR1 SGHRS and CDR2 YFSETQ. The CDR3 consists of 14 residues. The ends were cut back, 0 bases at V and 6 bases at J, with 9 bases in the middle. DNA for the CDR3: TGCGCCAGCAGCTTGGTACGCCCGCCCGGGGAGCTGTTTTTT. This encodes CASSLVRPPGELFF.

There are a few counts of this clonotype. The chain joins TRBV12-3 or TRBV12-4 to TRBJ2-1; D is uncertain. The CDR3 loop spans 14 amino acids. Trimming left V 3 bases short and J 6 bases short, with 12 bases between. The CDR3 is CASSFHTISNEQFF. DNA of the CDR3: TGTGCCAGCAGTTTCCACACGATTAGCAATGAGCAGTTCTTC.

This clonotype has only a few counts. The CDR3 DNA follows: TGTGCCAGCAGCTTAGGGGCAGGGGGAGGGGGTAATGAAAAACTGTTTTTT. Translation: CASSLGAGGGGNEKLFF. The chain carries TRBV7-2 and TRBJ1-4, with 7 bases identical to TRBD1. This CDR3 has 17 residues. Germline CDR1 SGHTA, CDR2 FQGNSA. V shed 1 base, J shed 4 bases, and the junction held 9 bases outside the gene matches.

This CDR3 is CASSQDGRTGYEKLFF. As DNA, the CDR3 is TGCGCCAGCAGCCAAGATGGAAGGACAGGGTATGAAAAACTGTTTTTT. The chain employs TRBV4-3 and TRBJ1-4; TRBD1 matches at 8 bases. CDR1 is LGHNA, CDR2 YSLEER, per germline. The CDR3 totals 16 residues. The V gene end was trimmed by 0 bases and the J gene end by 6 bases; junction bases not matched to a gene: 6.

As to this clonotype: The conserved closing phenylalanine or tryptophan is absent in this CDR3, likely reflecting a read error. Because the CDR3's place on the DNA is in doubt, the DNA is left out and the CDR3 is given as listed by TCRdb. The chain joins TRBV28 to TRBJ1-4. CDR1 is MDHEN and CDR2 is SYDVKM in the germline V gene. The length of the CDR3 is 13 amino acids, counting both ends. The CDR3 region is CASSSDLTAPTIY.

V is TRBV18 and J is TRBJ2-7; 11 bases are a match to TRBD2. The junction had 5 bases not matched to a gene; V was cut back by 3 bases and J by 4 bases. CDR3 size: 15 residues. Germline V gene lookup returns CDR1 KGHSH and CDR2 LQKENI. CDR3 in amino acids: CASSPILAGAYEQYF. The DNA for the CDR3 is TGTGCCAGCTCACCTATACTAGCGGGAGCTTACGAGCAGTACTTC.

This clonotype occurred a few times. This chain connects TRBV7-2 to TRBJ2-1, with 8 bases that match TRBD2. Germline-derived CDR1 and CDR2 are SGHTA and FQGNSA. The CDR3 contains 15 residues. The V segment lost 1 base and the J segment 4 bases; nucleotides outside the gene matches: 3. In nucleotides, the CDR3 is TGTGCCAGCAGCTTAGAACTAGCGGAGTACAATGAGCAGTTCTTC. Translated, it gives CASSLELAEYNEQFF.

The chain uses TRBV15 and TRBJ2-3; TRBD1 or TRBD2 may be the D gene (5 bases each). Per germline, CDR1 LNHNV and CDR2 YYDKDF (reference sequence). Trimming shortened V by 4 bases and J by 0 bases, and 17 bases separated the two germline ends. This CDR3 has 17 residues. The CDR3 loop reads CATSTGGGFPSTDTQYF. Here the CDR3 DNA reads TGTGCCACCAGCACCGGTGGGGGATTTCCTAGCACAGATACGCAGTATTTT.